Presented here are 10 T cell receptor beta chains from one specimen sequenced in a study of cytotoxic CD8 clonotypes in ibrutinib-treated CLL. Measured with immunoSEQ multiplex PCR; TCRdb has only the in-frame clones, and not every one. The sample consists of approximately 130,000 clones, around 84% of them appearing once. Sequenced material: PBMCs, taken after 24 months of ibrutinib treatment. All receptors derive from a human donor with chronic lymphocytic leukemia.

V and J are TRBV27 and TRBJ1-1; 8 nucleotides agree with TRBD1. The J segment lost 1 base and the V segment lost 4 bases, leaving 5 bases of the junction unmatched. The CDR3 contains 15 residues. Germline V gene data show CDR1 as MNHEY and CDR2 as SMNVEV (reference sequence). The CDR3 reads CASSWGTGRNTEAFF. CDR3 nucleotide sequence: TGTGCCAGCAGTTGGGGGACAGGTCGGAACACTGAAGCTTTCTTT.

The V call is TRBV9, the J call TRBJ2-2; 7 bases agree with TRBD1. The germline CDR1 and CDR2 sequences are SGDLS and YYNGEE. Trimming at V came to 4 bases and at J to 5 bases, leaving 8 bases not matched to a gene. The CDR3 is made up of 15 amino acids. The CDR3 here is CASSPPGQRTGELFF. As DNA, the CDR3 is TGTGCCAGCAGCCCCCCGGGACAGAGAACCGGGGAGCTGTTTTTT.

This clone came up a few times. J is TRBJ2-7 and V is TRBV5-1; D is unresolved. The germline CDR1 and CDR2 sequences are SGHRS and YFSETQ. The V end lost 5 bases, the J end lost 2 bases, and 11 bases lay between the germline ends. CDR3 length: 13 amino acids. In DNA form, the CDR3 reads TGCGCCAGCAGTTCCTCCGGCCCCTACGAGCAGTACTTC. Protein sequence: CASSSSGPYEQYF. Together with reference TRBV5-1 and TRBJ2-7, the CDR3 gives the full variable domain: KAGVTQTPRYLIKTRGQQVTLSCSPISGHRSVSWYQQTPGQGLQFLFEYFSETQRNKGNFPGRFSGRQFSNSRSEMNVSTLELGDSALYLCASSSSGPYEQYFGPGTRLTVT.

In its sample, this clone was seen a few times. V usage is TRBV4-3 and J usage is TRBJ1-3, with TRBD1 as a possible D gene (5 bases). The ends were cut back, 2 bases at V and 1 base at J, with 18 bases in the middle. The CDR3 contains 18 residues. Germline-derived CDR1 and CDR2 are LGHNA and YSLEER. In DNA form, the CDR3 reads TGCGCCAGCAGCCAATTAGTGGCTGGGGGGGGTTCTGGAAACACCATATATTTT. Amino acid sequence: CASSQLVAGGGSGNTIYF.

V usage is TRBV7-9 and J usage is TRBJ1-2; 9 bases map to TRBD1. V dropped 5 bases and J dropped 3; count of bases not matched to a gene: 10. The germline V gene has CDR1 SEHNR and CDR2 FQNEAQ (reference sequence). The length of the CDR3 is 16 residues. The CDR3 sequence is CASSALGGQGDYGYTF. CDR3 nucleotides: TGTGCCAGCAGCGCCCTCGGGGGACAGGGAGACTATGGCTACACCTTC.

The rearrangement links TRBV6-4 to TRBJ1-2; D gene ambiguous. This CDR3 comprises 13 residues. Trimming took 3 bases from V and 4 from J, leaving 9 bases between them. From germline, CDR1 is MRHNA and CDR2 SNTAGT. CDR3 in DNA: TGTGCCAGCAGTGAAACCGGGATCTATGGCTACACCTTC. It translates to CASSETGIYGYTF.

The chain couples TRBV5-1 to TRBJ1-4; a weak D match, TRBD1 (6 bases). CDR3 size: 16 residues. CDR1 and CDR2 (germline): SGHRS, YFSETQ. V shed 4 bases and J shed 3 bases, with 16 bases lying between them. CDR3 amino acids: CASSRGEGTSNEKLFF. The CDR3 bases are TGCGCCAGCAGCAGAGGGGAGGGGACATCTAATGAAAAACTGTTTTTT.

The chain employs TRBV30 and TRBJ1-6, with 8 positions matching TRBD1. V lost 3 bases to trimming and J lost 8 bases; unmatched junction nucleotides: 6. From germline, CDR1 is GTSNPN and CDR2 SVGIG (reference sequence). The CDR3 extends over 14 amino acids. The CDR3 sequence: CAWSDRGRDSPLHF. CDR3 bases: TGTGCCTGGAGCGACAGGGGAAGGGATTCACCCCTCCACTTT.

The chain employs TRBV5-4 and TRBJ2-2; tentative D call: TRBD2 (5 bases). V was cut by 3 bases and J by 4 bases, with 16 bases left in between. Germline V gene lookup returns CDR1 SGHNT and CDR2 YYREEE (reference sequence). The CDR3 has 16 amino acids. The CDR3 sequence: CASSSGGQVTTGELFF. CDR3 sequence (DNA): TGTGCCAGCAGCTCCGGCGGGCAGGTAACCACCGGGGAGCTGTTTTTT.

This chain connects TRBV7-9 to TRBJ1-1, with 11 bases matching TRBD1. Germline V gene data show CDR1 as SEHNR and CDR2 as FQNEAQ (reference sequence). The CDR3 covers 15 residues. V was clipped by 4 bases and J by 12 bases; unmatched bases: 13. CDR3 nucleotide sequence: TGTGCCAGCAGCTCTACGTCGGGACAGGGGGATCTATCTTTCTTT. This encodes CASSSTSGQGDLSFF.